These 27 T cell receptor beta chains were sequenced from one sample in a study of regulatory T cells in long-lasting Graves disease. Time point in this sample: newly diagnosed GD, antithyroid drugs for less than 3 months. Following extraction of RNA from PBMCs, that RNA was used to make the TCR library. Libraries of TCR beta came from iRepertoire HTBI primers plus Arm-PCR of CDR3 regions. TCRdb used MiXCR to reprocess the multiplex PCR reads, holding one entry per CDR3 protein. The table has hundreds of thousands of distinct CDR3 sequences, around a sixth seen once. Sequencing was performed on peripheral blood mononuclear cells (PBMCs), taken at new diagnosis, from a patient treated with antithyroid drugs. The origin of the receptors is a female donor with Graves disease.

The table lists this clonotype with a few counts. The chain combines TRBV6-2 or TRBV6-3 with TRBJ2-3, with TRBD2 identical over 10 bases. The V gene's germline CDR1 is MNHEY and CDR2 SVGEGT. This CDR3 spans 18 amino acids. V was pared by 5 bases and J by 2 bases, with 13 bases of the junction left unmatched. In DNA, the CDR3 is TGTGCCAGCAGTGAATGGATAGCGGGGGGCCTACTCACAGATACGCAGTATTTT. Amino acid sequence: CASSEWIAGGLLTDTQYF.

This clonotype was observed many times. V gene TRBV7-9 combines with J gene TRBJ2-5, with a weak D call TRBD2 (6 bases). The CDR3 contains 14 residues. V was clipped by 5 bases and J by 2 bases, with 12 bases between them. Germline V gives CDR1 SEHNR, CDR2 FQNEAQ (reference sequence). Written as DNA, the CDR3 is TGTGCCAGCAGCCCCCGACTAGGACAAGAGACCCAGTACTTC. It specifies CASSPRLGQETQYF.

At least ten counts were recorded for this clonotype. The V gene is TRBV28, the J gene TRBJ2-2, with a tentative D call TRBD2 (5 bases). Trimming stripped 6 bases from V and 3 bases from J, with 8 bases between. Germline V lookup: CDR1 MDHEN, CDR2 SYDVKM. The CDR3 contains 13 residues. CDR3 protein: CASRDYDTGELFF. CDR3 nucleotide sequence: TGTGCCAGCAGAGACTATGACACCGGGGAGCTGTTTTTT.

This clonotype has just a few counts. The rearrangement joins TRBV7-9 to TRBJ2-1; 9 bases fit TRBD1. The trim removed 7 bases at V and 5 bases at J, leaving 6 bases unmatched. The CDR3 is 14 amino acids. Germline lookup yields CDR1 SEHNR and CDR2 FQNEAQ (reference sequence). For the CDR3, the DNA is TGTGCCAGCACCCGTGGACAGGGGCACAATGAGCAGTTCTTC. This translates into CASTRGQGHNEQFF.

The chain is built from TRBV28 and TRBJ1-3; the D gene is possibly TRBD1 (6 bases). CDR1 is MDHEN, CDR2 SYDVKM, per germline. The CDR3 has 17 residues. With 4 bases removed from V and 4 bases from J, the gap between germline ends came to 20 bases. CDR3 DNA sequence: TGTGCCAGCAGTTGGTTTGGCAGGGGTGTCTCCGGAAACACCATATATTTT. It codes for CASSWFGRGVSGNTIYF.

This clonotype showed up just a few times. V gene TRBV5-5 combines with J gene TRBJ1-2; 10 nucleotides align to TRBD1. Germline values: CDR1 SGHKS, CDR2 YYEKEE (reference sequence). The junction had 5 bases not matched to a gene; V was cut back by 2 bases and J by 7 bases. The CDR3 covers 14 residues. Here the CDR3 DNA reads TGTGCCAGCAGCTTAGACAGGGGGCGTTTTGGCTACACCTTC. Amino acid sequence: CASSLDRGRFGYTF. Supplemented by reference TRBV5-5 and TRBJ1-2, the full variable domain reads DAGVTQSPTHLIKTRGQQVTLRCSPISGHKSVSWYQQVLGQGPQFIFQYYEKEERGRGNFPDRFSARQFPNYSSELNVNALLLGDSALYLCASSLDRGRFGYTFGSGTRLTVV.

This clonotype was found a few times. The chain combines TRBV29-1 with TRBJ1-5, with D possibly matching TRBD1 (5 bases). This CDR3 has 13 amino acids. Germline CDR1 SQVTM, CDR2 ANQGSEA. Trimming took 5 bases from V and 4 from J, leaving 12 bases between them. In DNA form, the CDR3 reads TGCAGCGTTTCCCGGGGGGATAATCAGCCCCAGCATTTT. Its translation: CSVSRGDNQPQHF.

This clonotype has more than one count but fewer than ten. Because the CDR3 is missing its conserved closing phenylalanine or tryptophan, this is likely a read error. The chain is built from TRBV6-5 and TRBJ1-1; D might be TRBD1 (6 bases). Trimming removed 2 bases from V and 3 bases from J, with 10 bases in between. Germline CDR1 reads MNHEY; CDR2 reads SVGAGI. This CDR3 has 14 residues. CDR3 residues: CASSYGTGHTEAFS. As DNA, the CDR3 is TGTGCCAGCAGTTACGGCACAGGGCACACTGAAGCTTTCTCT.

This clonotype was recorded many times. As DNA, the CDR3 is TGTGCCTGGAGTATCGTGGTGGGGGAGCTGTTTTTT. Its translation: CAWSIVVGELFF. The V and J genes are TRBV30 and TRBJ2-2; D remains unclear. Germline CDR1 is GTSNPN and CDR2 is SVGIG (reference sequence). The CDR3 covers 12 residues. V dropped 2 bases and J dropped 8 bases, with 9 bases sitting between them.

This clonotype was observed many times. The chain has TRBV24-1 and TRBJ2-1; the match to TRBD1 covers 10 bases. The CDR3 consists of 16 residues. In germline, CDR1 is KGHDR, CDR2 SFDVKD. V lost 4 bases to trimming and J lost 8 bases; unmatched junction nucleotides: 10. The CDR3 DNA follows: TGTGCCACCAGTGACACTGCCGGGACAGGGGAGGATGAGCAGTTCTTC. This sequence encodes CATSDTAGTGEDEQFF.

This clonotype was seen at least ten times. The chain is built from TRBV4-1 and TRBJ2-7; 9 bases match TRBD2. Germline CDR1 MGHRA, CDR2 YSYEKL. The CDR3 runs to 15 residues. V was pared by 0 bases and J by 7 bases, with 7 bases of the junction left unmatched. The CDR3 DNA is TGCGCCAGCAGCCAAGAAGGAGGGCGGGAGGGTGAGCAGTACTTC. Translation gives CASSQEGGREGEQYF.

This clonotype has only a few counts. CDR3 DNA sequence: TGTGCCAGCAGTAGGACACCCGGAAACACCATATATTTT. Its protein product is CASSRTPGNTIYF. The chain is built from TRBV6-1 and TRBJ1-3, with a possible D match to TRBD1 (5 bases). Germline-derived CDR1 and CDR2 are MNHNS and SASEGT. This CDR3 has 13 residues. V lost 5 bases and J lost 4, with 9 bases in between.

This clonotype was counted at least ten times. In DNA form, the CDR3 reads TGTGCCAGCAGTTTACCTCCAGGGATCGACTATAATTCACCCCTCCACTTT. Amino acid sequence: CASSLPPGIDYNSPLHF. The rearrangement links TRBV28 to TRBJ1-6; maybe TRBD1 (5 bases). The ends were cut back, 2 bases at V and 3 bases at J, with 14 bases in the middle. Germline lookup yields CDR1 MDHEN and CDR2 SYDVKM. The CDR3 has 17 residues.

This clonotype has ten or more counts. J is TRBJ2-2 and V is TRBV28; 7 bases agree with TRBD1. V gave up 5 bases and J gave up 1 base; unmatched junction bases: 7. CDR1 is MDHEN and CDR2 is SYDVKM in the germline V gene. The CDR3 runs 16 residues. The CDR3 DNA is TGTGCCAGCAGTCCCTGGGGACAGCAGAACACCGGGGAGCTGTTTTTT. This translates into CASSPWGQQNTGELFF.

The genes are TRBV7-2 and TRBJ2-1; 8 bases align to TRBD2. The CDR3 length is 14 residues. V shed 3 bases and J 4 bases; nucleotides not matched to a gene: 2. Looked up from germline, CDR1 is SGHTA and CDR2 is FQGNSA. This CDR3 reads CASSFSGAYNEQFF. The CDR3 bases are TGTGCCAGCAGCTTTAGCGGGGCTTACAATGAGCAGTTCTTC.

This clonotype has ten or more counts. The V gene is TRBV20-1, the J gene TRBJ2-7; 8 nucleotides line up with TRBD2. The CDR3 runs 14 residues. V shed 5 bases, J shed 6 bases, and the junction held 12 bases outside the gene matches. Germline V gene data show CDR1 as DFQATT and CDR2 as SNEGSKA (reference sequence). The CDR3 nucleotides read TGCAGTGCTCAGAGGGTCGGGGGGGCCGTCGAGCAGTACTTC. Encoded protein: CSAQRVGGAVEQYF.

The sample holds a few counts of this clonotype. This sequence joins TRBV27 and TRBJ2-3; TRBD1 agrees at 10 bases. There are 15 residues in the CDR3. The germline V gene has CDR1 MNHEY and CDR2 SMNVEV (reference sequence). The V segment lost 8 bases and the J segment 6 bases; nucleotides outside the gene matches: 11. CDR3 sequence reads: CASGEPTGGHDTQYF. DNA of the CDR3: TGTGCCAGCGGTGAGCCGACAGGGGGCCATGATACGCAGTATTTT.

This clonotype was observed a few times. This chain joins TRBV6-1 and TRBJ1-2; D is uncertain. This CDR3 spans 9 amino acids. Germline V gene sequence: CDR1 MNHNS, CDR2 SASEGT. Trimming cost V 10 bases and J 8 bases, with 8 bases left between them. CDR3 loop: CATDPGYTF. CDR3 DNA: TGTGCCACAGATCCAGGCTACACCTTC.

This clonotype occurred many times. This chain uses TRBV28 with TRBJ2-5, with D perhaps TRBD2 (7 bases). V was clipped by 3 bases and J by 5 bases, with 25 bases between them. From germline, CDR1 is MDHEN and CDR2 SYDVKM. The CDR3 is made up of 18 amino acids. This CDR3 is CASSFWGGAPPWGETQYF. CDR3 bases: TGTGCCAGCAGTTTTTGGGGGGGCGCGCCTCCATGGGGGGAGACCCAGTACTTC.

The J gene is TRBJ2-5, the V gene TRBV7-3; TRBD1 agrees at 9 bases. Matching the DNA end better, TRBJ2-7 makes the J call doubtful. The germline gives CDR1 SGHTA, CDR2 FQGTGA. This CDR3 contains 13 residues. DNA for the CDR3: TGTGCCAGCCTCAACAGGGGGCAGAACGAGCAGTACTTC. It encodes CASLNRGQNEQYF.

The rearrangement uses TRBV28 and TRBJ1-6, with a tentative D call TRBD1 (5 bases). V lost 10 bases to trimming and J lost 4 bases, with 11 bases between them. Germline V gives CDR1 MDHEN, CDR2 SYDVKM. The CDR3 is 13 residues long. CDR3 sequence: CATRDVYNSPLHF. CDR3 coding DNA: TGTGCCACCCGGGACGTATATAATTCACCCCTCCACTTT.

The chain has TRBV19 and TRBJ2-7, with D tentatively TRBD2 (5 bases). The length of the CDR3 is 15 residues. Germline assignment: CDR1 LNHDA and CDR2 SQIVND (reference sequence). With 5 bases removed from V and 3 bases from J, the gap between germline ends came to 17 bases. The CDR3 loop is CASSVRTAGGYEQYF. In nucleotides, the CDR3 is TGTGCCAGTAGTGTTCGGACTGCGGGCGGCTACGAGCAGTACTTC. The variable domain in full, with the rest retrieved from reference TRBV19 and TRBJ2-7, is DGGITQSPKYLFRKEGQNVTLSCEQNLNHDAMYWYRQDPGQGLRLIYYSQIVNDFQKGDIAEGYSVSREKKESFPLTVTSAQKNPTAFYLCASSVRTAGGYEQYFGPGTRLTVT.

Here the CDR3 DNA reads TGCGCCAGCAGCTTGGCCGGACAGGAGTCAGACACCATATATTTT. Protein product: CASSLAGQESDTIYF. The V and J genes are TRBV5-1 and TRBJ1-3; 7 positions match TRBD1. This CDR3 has 15 residues. V dropped 0 bases and J dropped 8; count of bases not matched to a gene: 8. Germline loops: CDR1 SGHRS, CDR2 YFSETQ. Complete variable domain (other parts from reference TRBV5-1 and TRBJ1-3): KAGVTQTPRYLIKTRGQQVTLSCSPISGHRSVSWYQQTPGQGLQFLFEYFSETQRNKGNFPGRFSGRQFSNSRSEMNVSTLELGDSALYLCASSLAGQESDTIYFGEGSWLTVV.

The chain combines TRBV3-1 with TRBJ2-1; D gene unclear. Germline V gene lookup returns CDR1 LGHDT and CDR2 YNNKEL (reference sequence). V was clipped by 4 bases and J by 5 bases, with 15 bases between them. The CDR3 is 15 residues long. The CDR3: CASSRQPTPDNEQFF. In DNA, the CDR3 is TGTGCCAGCAGCCGCCAGCCAACACCCGACAATGAGCAGTTCTTC.

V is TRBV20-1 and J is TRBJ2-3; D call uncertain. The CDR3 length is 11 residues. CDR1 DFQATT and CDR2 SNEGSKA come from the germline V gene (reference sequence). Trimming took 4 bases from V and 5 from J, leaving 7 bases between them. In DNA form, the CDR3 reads TGCAGTGCTAAGACTGTAGATACGCAGTATTTT. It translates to CSAKTVDTQYF.

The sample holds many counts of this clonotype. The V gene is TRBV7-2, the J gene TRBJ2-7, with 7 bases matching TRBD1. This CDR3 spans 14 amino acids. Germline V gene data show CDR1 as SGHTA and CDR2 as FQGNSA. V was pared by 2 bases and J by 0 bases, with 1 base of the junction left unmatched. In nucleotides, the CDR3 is TGTGCCAGCAGCTTAAGGGACAGCTCCTACGAGCAGTACTTC. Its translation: CASSLRDSSYEQYF.

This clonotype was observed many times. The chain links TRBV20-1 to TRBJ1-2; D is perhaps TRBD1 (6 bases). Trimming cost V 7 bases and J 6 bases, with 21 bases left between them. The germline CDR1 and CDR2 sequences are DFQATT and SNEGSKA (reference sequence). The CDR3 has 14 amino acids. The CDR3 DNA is TGCAGTGTAGCAAAGGGGGGCGCTTTCGATGGCTACACCTTC. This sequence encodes CSVAKGGAFDGYTF.